This T cell receptor (beta chain) was identified in a study of Ad26.COV2.S vaccination and SARS-CoV-2 variants. Across the study: A participant enrolled in the COV1001 Ad26.COV2.S trial arm provided the sample.

Germline V gene data show CDR1 as MDHEN and CDR2 as SYDVKM. V was shortened by 6 bases and J by 4 bases, with 10 bases between the two germline ends. This CDR3 comprises 13 residues. The treatment: 19 received Ad26.COV2.S at low or high dose, single or two shots; 5 received placebo; per-sample allocation not given. Repertoires come from day 63 after the first vaccine or placebo injection. Data came from immunoSEQ multiplex PCR; TCRdb stores just in-frame clones and leaves some out. There are about 460,000 clones in the sample; about 88% occur only once, and 1.5% to 2% lies in the top ten. General study results and limits: People who got the vaccine had more spike-specific TCR breadth than people who got placebo. Post-vaccination spike-specific CD8+ and CD4+ T cell responses reportedly had substantial breadth.

In regard to this clone: The antigen is undetermined.

The chain recombines TRBV28 with TRBJ1-5, with D unclear. The receptor was isolated from a person aged 18-60 years who received the Ad26.COV2.S COVID-19 vaccine or a placebo. The starting material was peripheral blood, obtained in a trial of Ad26.COV2.S vaccine versus placebo. The CDR3 spells CASSSTYNQPQHF. The CDR3, as DNA: TGTGCCAGCAGCTCTACCTATAATCAGCCCCAGCATTTT. Filled out from reference TRBV28 and TRBJ1-5, the complete variable domain reads DVKVTQSSRYLVKRTGEKVFLECVQDMDHENMFWYRQDPGLGLRLIYFSYDVKMKEKGDIPEGYSVSREKKERFSLILESASTNQTSMYLCASSSTYNQPQHFGDGTRLSIL.